Given below is one T cell receptor beta chain in context. Its antigen target is currently unknown. Trimming leaves V shorter by 6 bases and J shorter by 6 bases, with the junction holding 13 bases beyond the gene matches. The cysteine opens and the phenylalanine closes a CDR3 of 15 amino acids. The read is trimmed to its CDR3 DNA, 45 bases read in frame from base 1. CDR1 and CDR2, looked up from the germline V gene, are SGHDT and YYEEEE. The library was built by means of the immunoSEQ multiplex PCR assay. The multiplex PCR relied on a mix of 60 forward primers for TCR Vbeta segments and 13 reverse primers for TCR Jbeta segments. Amplification of the CDR3 region of rearranged TCR beta genes was performed with a multiplex PCR assay on genomic DNA. On the Illumina HiSeq System, the amplified TCR beta libraries were sequenced as 87-base-pair reads. The original pipeline was this. In a later analysis, roughly 80 million unique TCR beta chains were counted across the 690 or so repertoires, and approximately 9.9 million of these chains were shared by at least two donors. To remove PCR and sequencing errors, raw reads were error-corrected and collapsed into unique sequences using a nearest-neighbor algorithm that merged closely related sequences. V, D and J gene segments were assigned by aligning CDR3 sequences to IMGT reference sequences. For a sequence to be retained, a match of at least six nucleotides to both a V gene segment and a J gene segment was required. Rearrangements were called productive when the CDR3 lacked stop codons and stayed in frame with V and J; all others were non-productive. CDR3 was defined according to IMGT convention as the region running from the second conserved V-encoded cysteine to the conserved J-encoded phenylalanine. Sequences without an unambiguous match to a single V gene segment were excluded from the earlier analysis of 587 of the donors. In an earlier analysis of 587 of the donors, a V segment was called functional when productive rearrangements were above 56.7%, and segregating when the standard deviation between donors exceeded 5%. To diagnose cytomegalovirus status from the catalog of TCR beta chain sequences, a statistical classification framework was built. In a later analysis, V and J genes were assigned by comparing TCR nucleotide sequences against IMGT/GENE-DB human TR gene sequences. Using the TCRdist pipeline, a later analysis assigned CDR3 sequences along with most-parsimonious VDJ recombination scenarios. In a later analysis, each TCR beta chain was defined by its CDR3 amino acid sequence together with its V-gene family, and reads without a unique V-gene family were excluded. To address suspected cross-contamination and a sequencing artifact, a later analysis removed approximately 600 highly shared, low-generation-probability nucleotide sequences. For each public chain, a later analysis derived a clonal expansion index from normalized ranks of inferred template counts within each repertoire. In a later analysis, generation probabilities were computed with a VDJ recombination model fitted to out-of-frame rearrangements, and the resulting probabilities were checked against IGoR. A later analysis scored TCR-TCR, TCR-HLA and TCR-CMV co-occurrence with hypergeometric tests, applying a repertoire-size bias correction to TCR pairs. A later analysis estimated false discovery rates by permuting HLA or CMV assignments 20 times. In a later analysis, co-occurring TCRs were grouped with DBSCAN, and TCRdist sequence similarity was added when clustering was performed within HLA-allele-positive subsets. Repertoires with fewer than 30,000 or more than 120,000 public chains, plus five repertoires with anomalous nucleotide sharing, were excluded from co-occurrence clustering. This immuneACCESS table, as held by TCRdb, lists in-frame sequences with V and J called but not all clones. Of the missing ones, under half trace to an unresolved V gene in checked studies; the others have no known cause. The DNA was the basis for D and trimming; V, J and clone size are from that table. The sample table gives about 150,000 clones. The ten most abundant clones make up under 2% of the sample.

The cohort consisted of 666 healthy bone marrow donors. Cohort members were all nominally healthy when sampled, although unrecorded immune exposures were likely present. The donor was CMV seronegative and belonged to the group of more than 300 seronegative cohort members. Every donor gave a peripheral blood sample, and the peripheral blood mononuclear cells from that sample were used for TCR beta sequencing. Genomic DNA was extracted from the blood cell samples with the Qiagen DNeasy Blood Extraction Kit. The record originates from a study of cytomegalovirus exposure and HLA in healthy donors (dated by TCRdb to between 2016 and 2019). Concerning the study at large: An earlier analysis of approximately 550 of the donors reported 250 to 300 Gb of sequence data and roughly 100 million unique TCR beta sequences from roughly 200 million T cells. An early release covering around 630 HLA-typed donors comprised 250 to 350 gigabases of sequencing data and around 80 million unique TCR sequences. Of the approximately 400 genotyped donors, 70% to 90% were placed in the genetic ancestry cluster associated with self-reported Caucasian donors. The study aimed to test whether cataloging public T cell receptors could reveal signatures of past pathogen exposure. The study profiled the T cell repertoires of about 720 subjects by immunosequencing and related them to cytomegalovirus serostatus. In addition to the first cohort of roughly 670 subjects, a separate validation cohort of around 110 different subjects was used. To predict cytomegalovirus infection status, the study brought together high-throughput TCR immunosequencing, statistical association of individual TCRs with disease status, and machine learning. A later analysis re-examined previously published TCR beta repertoires from around 670 donors and added high-resolution HLA genotyping to investigate patterns of TCR occurrence. Rather than using new phenotypic data, the later analysis identified candidate immune exposures from TCR beta sequences and from how often those sequences occurred across donors. In an earlier analysis of 550 to 700 of the donors, high-throughput TCR beta sequencing was used to judge whether each TCR beta V gene segment behaved as functional or pseudogenic. Donor age, sex, ethnicity and CMV serostatus were compiled together with the repertoire data. In a later genetic analysis, genome-wide SNP genotypes for about three fifths of the 666 donors were used, and that subset was treated as a discovery cohort. All discovery cohort repertoires had been generated using a single sequencing platform. HLA typing included class I and class II loci at four-digit resolution. The number of typed donors differed by locus: about 620-630 for A, B, C, DRB1 and DQB1; 500 to 550 for DQA1; 606 for DPA1; and 400 to 480 for DPB1. Several DR-DQ haplotypes were treated as single units for association and clustering because of strong linkage in the cohort. Among under 450 genotyped donors of the cohort, an average of 235,054 unique TCR beta nucleotide sequences were sequenced per donor, around 18% of them non-productive.

The paper as a whole reports these results and caveats: Assigning TCR associations to individual alleles was difficult when HLA alleles, especially DR and DQ, strongly co-occurred. In a later genetic analysis, a missense DCLRE1C variant was associated with V-gene and J-gene trimming of TCR beta chains, and the association was replicated in an independent cohort. Roughly uniform sequencing depth across donors was assumed in presence/absence analyses, although this assumption may not hold. The authors suggested that the approach could potentially be generalized to other disease states and immunological phenotypes. In a later analysis, TCR association rates were found to vary across HLA loci, with the most associated TCRs seen for DRB1 alleles and the fewest for HLA-C alleles. In a later analysis, 16,951 TCR beta sequences were associated with specific HLA alleles at a false discovery rate of 0.05. According to a later analysis, parvovirus B19, influenza, CMV and Epstein-Barr virus appeared linked to several top co-occurrence clusters. The classifier was reported to diagnose cytomegalovirus status with high specificity and sensitivity in both the original cohort and the validation cohort. In a later genetic analysis, fewer N-insertions in productive TCRs were reported among donors in an Asian-associated ancestry cluster than the approximately 710-donor mean. Some IMGT-functional V segments, including TRBV6-2 and TRBV6-3, could not be told apart with the 87-base-pair reads, so those segments were excluded. In vitro tests confirmed that a few of the cytomegalovirus-associated TCR beta chains recognize cytomegalovirus antigens. Correlated functional status among segregating V segments might be attributable to linkage disequilibrium, but an unknown experimental factor could not be ruled out. In an earlier analysis of several hundred of the donors, most TCR beta V segments were observed in productive rearrangements about 90% or about 30% of the time, broadly matching IMGT annotations. In a later analysis, HLA-associated TCR beta chains were found to be more clonally expanded and to have lower generation probabilities than equally common non-associated chains. A further reported finding was that TCR beta sequences accurately predicted the HLA-A and HLA-B alleles for most subjects in the first cohort. This cohort had only TCR beta chains sequenced, and the lack of alpha or paired-chain data limited which features could be detected. A group of highly shared sequence variants was considered likely to be a technical artifact of the sequencing pipeline. In the study, around 150 TCR beta chains were listed as associated with cytomegalovirus. While some public TCRs were present in many individuals, most TCR sequences turned up only very rarely across donors. Approximately 16 rarely observed V segments, including chromosome 9 orphons, were excluded from the earlier analysis of about 600 of the donors because counts were too low. In a later analysis, most CMV-associated TCR beta chains were found to appear HLA-restricted, with HLA associations seemingly driven largely by CMV exposure. For the cohort, immune exposure information was limited to CMV serostatus. Because some donors lacked HLA typing at each locus, the association tests relied only on the typed subset.

This TCR was recovered from a woman aged 45-59 years in good health and CMV-seronegative. Sequenced: PBMCs. Rearrangement joined TRBV5-6 to TRBJ1-2; 8 middle bases align to TRBD1. The nucleotide sequence is TGTGCCAGCATTGTGGGACAGGCCGACTGGGATGGCTACACCTTC. Its translation is CASIVGQADWDGYTF. Here the CDR3 is joined to the reference TRBV5-6 and TRBJ1-2 genes, and the full variable domain is: DAGVTQSPTHLIKTRGQQVTLRCSPKSGHDTVSWYQQALGQGPQFIFQYYEEEERQRGNFPDRFSGHQFPNYSSELNVNALLLGDSALYLCASIVGQADWDGYTFGSGTRLTVV.